The 20 T cell receptor beta chains presented below share a single source sample, sequenced in a study of blood T cell repertoires in COVID-19. Some clones are missing from TCRdb's copy, which holds only in-frame ones; the method was immunoSEQ multiplex PCR. Of about 13,000 clones in the sample, around 90% were seen once. The material sequenced was peripheral blood. Source of these receptors: a human donor with active COVID-19. The donor label of this sample is uncertain.

The chain employs TRBV7-9 and TRBJ1-5, with D uncertain. The CDR3 spans 15 residues. Germline values: CDR1 SEHNR, CDR2 FQNEAQ (reference sequence). Trimming took 5 bases from V and 3 from J, leaving 14 bases between them. This CDR3 is CASSPDGEYNQPQHF. The CDR3 DNA is TGTGCCAGCAGCCCCGACGGGGAGTACAATCAGCCCCAGCATTTT. The whole variable domain, filled in from reference TRBV7-9 and TRBJ1-5, reads DTGVSQNPRHKITKRGQNVTFRCDPISEHNRLYWYRQTLGQGPEFLTYFQNEAQLEKSRLLSDRFSAERPKGSFSTLEIQRTEQGDSAMYLCASSPDGEYNQPQHFGDGTRLSIL.

The chain uses TRBV11-1 and TRBJ1-1; TRBD1 matches 9 bases. The CDR3 length is 15 residues. The J segment lost 3 bases and the V segment lost 6 bases, leaving 8 bases of the junction unmatched. The germline CDR1 and CDR2 sequences are SGHAT and FQDESV (reference sequence). The CDR3 loop is CASRLGQGRYTEAFF. CDR3 sequence (DNA): TGTGCCAGCAGATTGGGACAGGGAAGGTACACTGAAGCTTTCTTT.

This chain links TRBV9 with TRBJ2-7, with D perhaps TRBD2 (6 bases). The germline gives CDR1 SGDLS, CDR2 YYNGEE. The V end lost 3 bases, the J end lost 6 bases, and 19 bases lay between the germline ends. The CDR3 runs to 15 residues. CDR3 sequence: CASSAAGTQRGEQYF. For the CDR3, the DNA is TGTGCCAGCAGCGCCGCCGGGACTCAAAGAGGCGAGCAGTACTTC. Full variable domain (missing parts from reference TRBV9 and TRBJ2-7): DSGVTQTPKHLITATGQRVTLRCSPRSGDLSVYWYQQSLDQGLQFLIQYYNGEERAKGNILERFSAQQFPDLHSELNLSSLELGDSALYFCASSAAGTQRGEQYFGPGTRLTVT.

The V gene is TRBV15, the J gene TRBJ1-1; perhaps TRBD1 as D (5 bases). The germline V gene encodes CDR1 LNHNV and CDR2 YYDKDF (reference sequence). V shed 0 bases and J shed 6 bases, with 14 bases lying between them. The CDR3 spans 15 residues. The CDR3 spells CATSRDLQGWPEAFF. The CDR3 DNA reads as TGTGCCACCAGCAGAGATCTCCAGGGCTGGCCTGAAGCTTTCTTT.

This clone was observed a handful of times. The V call is TRBV12-3 or TRBV12-4, the J call TRBJ2-5; TRBD1 matches at 10 bases. V shed 6 bases, J shed 7 bases, and the junction held 5 bases outside the gene matches. This CDR3 region has 13 residues. This chain's CDR3 is CASRTGQGTTQYF. CDR3 nucleotides: TGTGCCAGCAGGACGGGACAGGGGACGACCCAGTACTTC.

The genes are TRBV6-5 and TRBJ2-1; 9 nucleotides line up with TRBD1. The CDR3 length is 15 residues. V was clipped by 6 bases and J by 3 bases; unmatched bases: 6. Per germline, CDR1 MNHEY and CDR2 SVGAGI. The CDR3 is CASSVTGGGYNEQFF. CDR3 sequence (DNA): TGTGCCAGCAGCGTGACAGGGGGGGGCTACAATGAGCAGTTCTTC.

The chain recombines TRBV5-4 with TRBJ2-1; TRBD1 aligns across 9 bases. The CDR3 has 16 residues. The J segment lost 8 bases and the V segment lost 0 bases, leaving 9 bases of the junction unmatched. Germline V gene data show CDR1 as SGHNT and CDR2 as YYREEE (reference sequence). CDR3 in amino acids: CASSLETGGRKYEQFF. As DNA, the CDR3 is TGTGCCAGCAGCTTGGAGACAGGGGGACGTAAATATGAGCAGTTCTTC.

CDR3 DNA sequence: TGCAGCGCCCGGGACAGCTTGAACACTGAAGCTTTCTTT. It specifies CSARDSLNTEAFF. The chain is built from TRBV29-1 and TRBJ1-1, with TRBD1 matching over 7 bases. The J segment lost 0 bases and the V segment lost 7 bases, leaving 5 bases of the junction unmatched. Looked up from germline, CDR1 is SQVTM and CDR2 is ANQGSEA. The CDR3 contains 13 residues.

Only one count was recorded for this clone. The chain joins TRBV5-4 to TRBJ2-3; the match to TRBD2 covers 11 bases. The CDR3 is 15 residues long. The germline gives CDR1 SGHNT, CDR2 YYREEE (reference sequence). J gave up 5 bases and V 4 bases, and 6 bases lay outside the gene matches. The CDR3 DNA reads TGTGCCAGCAGCGAGACTAGCGGGGCAAAAGATACGCAGTATTTT. Amino acids: CASSETSGAKDTQYF.

The chain employs TRBV7-3 and TRBJ2-3; 8 nucleotides align to TRBD1. CDR3 size: 15 residues. Germline V gene data show CDR1 as SGHTA and CDR2 as FQGTGA. V lost 5 bases to trimming and J lost 4 bases; unmatched junction nucleotides: 8. Here the CDR3 reads CASSPRGRGPDTQYF. The CDR3 nucleotides read TGTGCCAGCAGCCCCAGGGGCAGGGGGCCAGATACGCAGTATTTT.

The rearrangement links TRBV7-2 to TRBJ2-5; 13 bases map to TRBD2. Germline CDR1 is SGHTA and CDR2 is FQGNSA. The CDR3 sequence is 16 residues long. V shed 5 bases and J 7 bases; nucleotides not matched to a gene: 10. Written as DNA, the CDR3 is TGTGCCAGCAGCCAGCTACTAGCGGGGGGGCAGGGGACCCAGTACTTC. Protein: CASSQLLAGGQGTQYF.

This chain joins TRBV30 and TRBJ2-7; maybe TRBD1 (5 bases). Germline CDR1 GTSNPN, CDR2 SVGIG (reference sequence). The length of the CDR3 is 13 residues. V shed 0 bases and J shed 6 bases, with 12 bases lying between them. The CDR3 nucleotides read TGTGCCTGGAGTGTACAGGATTGGCGCGAGCAGTACTTC. This encodes CAWSVQDWREQYF.

This chain links TRBV2 with TRBJ1-5; D not resolved. Germline V CDR1 and CDR2: SNHLY, FYNNEI. The CDR3 loop spans 13 amino acids. The V gene lost 6 bases and the J gene lost 0 bases, with 6 bases spanning the gap. The CDR3 loop reads CASREYSNQPQHF. The DNA of the CDR3 is TGTGCCAGCAGGGAGTATAGCAATCAGCCCCAGCATTTT.

With regard to this clone: The junction departs from the called germline gene at one end, perhaps through a read error. The DNA for the CDR3 is TGTGCCGGGAGCCCAGGGGCTGGAAACACCATATATTTT. Translated: CAGSPGAGNTIYF. V and J are TRBV30 and TRBJ1-3; D is possibly TRBD1 (6 bases). In germline, CDR1 is GTSNPN, CDR2 SVGIG (reference sequence). This CDR3 contains 13 residues.

The sample holds a few counts of this clone. The gene calls are TRBV7-9 and TRBJ2-3, with a weak D call TRBD1 (6 bases). CDR1 and CDR2 (germline): SEHNR, FQNEAQ (reference sequence). Trimming pared 5 bases from V and 3 bases from J, leaving 15 bases between. The CDR3 sequence is 15 residues long. The CDR3 is CASSPPDRITDTQYF. In nucleotides, the CDR3 is TGTGCCAGCAGCCCTCCTGACAGGATAACAGATACGCAGTATTTT.

The chain is built from TRBV5-1 and TRBJ2-3; 8 bases are a match to TRBD1. Trimming cost V 0 bases and J 0 bases; bases outside gene matches: 6. The germline CDR1 and CDR2 sequences are SGHRS and YFSETQ. CDR3 length equals 17 residues. CDR3: CASSLGLTGDSTDTQYF. The CDR3 DNA follows: TGCGCCAGCAGCTTGGGACTGACAGGGGATAGCACAGATACGCAGTATTTT.

The J gene is TRBJ2-3, the V gene TRBV7-9; 7 positions match TRBD2. The V gene end was trimmed by 1 base and the J gene end by 2 bases; junction bases not matched to a gene: 6. This CDR3 is 16 amino acids long. Germline CDR1 is SEHNR and CDR2 is FQNEAQ (reference sequence). CDR3 in DNA: TGTGCCAGCAGCTTAGACGGGGGGACCTCCACAGATACGCAGTATTTT. It specifies CASSLDGGTSTDTQYF. Combining the CDR3 with reference TRBV7-9 and TRBJ2-3 gives the whole variable domain DTGVSQNPRHKITKRGQNVTFRCDPISEHNRLYWYRQTLGQGPEFLTYFQNEAQLEKSRLLSDRFSAERPKGSFSTLEIQRTEQGDSAMYLCASSLDGGTSTDTQYFGPGTRLTVL.

Only a few counts were recorded for this clone. The chain is built from TRBV6-5 and TRBJ2-1; perhaps TRBD2 as D (6 bases). The V end lost 9 bases, the J end lost 12 bases, and 15 bases lay between the germline ends. CDR1 MNHEY and CDR2 SVGAGI come from the germline V gene. The CDR3 covers 11 residues. The CDR3 sequence is CASGELGGQFF. The CDR3 nucleotides read TGTGCCAGTGGGGAACTCGGGGGGCAGTTCTTC.

This clone showed up just once. This chain links TRBV7-3 with TRBJ2-3; 15 nucleotides agree with TRBD2. The CDR3 sequence is 15 residues long. Germline-derived CDR1 and CDR2 are SGHTA and FQGTGA. J was trimmed by 15 bases and V by 5 bases; bases with no gene match: 12. The CDR3 DNA is TGTGCCAGCAGCCCTAGGACTAGCGGGGGGGCCGATCAATATTTT. Its translation is CASSPRTSGGADQYF.

The table lists this clone with a few counts. The J gene is TRBJ2-5, the V gene TRBV2, with 14 bases matching TRBD2. With 6 bases clipped from V and 1 base from J, the junction kept 7 bases outside the gene matches. Germline CDR1 is SNHLY and CDR2 is FYNNEI. The CDR3 is 17 residues long. CDR3 residues: CASSKGTSGGAQETQYF. DNA of the CDR3: TGTGCCAGCAGCAAGGGGACTAGCGGGGGAGCCCAAGAGACCCAGTACTTC.